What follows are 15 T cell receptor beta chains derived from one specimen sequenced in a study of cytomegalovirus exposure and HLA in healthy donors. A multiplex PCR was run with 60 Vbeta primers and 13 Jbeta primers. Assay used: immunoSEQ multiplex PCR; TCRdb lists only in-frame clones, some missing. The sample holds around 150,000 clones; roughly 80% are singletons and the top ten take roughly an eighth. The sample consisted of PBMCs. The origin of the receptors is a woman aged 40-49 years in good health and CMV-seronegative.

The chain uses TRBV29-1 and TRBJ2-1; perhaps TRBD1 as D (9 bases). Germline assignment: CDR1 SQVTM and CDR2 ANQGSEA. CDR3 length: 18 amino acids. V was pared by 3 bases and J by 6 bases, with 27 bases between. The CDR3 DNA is TGCAGCGTTGATCCCGGGACAGGGCTACGGGAGGGCTCCAATGAGCAGTTCTTC. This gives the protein CSVDPGTGLREGSNEQFF.

The CDR3 loop reads CASSADRAYGYTF. The CDR3 nucleotides are TGTGCCAGCTCGGCGGACAGGGCCTATGGCTACACCTTC. The V call is TRBV27, the J call TRBJ1-2; 8 bases match TRBD1. This CDR3 comprises 13 residues. The ends lost 8 bases at V and 4 bases at J; junction bases unmatched: 6. Germline CDR1 reads MNHEY; CDR2 reads SMNVEV (reference sequence).

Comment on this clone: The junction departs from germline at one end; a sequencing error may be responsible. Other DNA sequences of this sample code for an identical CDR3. The CDR3: CASSEAGGWGNYGYTF. CDR3 in DNA: TGTGCCAGCAGCGAAGCAGGGGGCTGGGGTAACTACGGCTACACCTTC. The chain couples TRBV11-3 to TRBJ1-2; 8 bases agree with TRBD1. This CDR3 comprises 16 residues. The germline V gene has CDR1 SGHNT and CDR2 YENEEA.

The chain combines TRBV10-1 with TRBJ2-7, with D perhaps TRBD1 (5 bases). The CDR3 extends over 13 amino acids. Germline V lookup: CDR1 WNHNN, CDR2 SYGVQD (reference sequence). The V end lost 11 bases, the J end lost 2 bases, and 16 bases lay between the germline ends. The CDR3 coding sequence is TGCGCCGGGGCCCGCTGTGCAACCTACGAGCAGTACTTC. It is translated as CAGARCATYEQYF.

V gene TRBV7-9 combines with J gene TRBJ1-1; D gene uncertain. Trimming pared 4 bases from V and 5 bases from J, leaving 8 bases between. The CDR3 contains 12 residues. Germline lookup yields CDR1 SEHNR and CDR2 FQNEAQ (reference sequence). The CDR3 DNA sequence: TGTGCCAGCAGCTCTCGGTGGACTGAAGCTTTCTTT. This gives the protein CASSSRWTEAFF. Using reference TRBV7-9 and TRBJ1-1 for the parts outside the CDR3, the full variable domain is DTGVSQNPRHKITKRGQNVTFRCDPISEHNRLYWYRQTLGQGPEFLTYFQNEAQLEKSRLLSDRFSAERPKGSFSTLEIQRTEQGDSAMYLCASSSRWTEAFFGQGTRLTVV.

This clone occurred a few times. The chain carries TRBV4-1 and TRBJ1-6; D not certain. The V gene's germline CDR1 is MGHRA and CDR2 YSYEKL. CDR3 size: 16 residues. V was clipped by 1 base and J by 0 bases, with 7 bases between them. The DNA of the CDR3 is TGCGCCAGCAGCCAAGCACAGAGCTCCTATAATTCACCCCTCCACTTT. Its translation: CASSQAQSSYNSPLHF.

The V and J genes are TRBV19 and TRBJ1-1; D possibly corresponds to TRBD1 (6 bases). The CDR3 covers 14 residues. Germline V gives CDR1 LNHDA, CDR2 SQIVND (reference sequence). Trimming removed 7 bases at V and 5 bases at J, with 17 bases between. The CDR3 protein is CASTPLQGLTEAFF. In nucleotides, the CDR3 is TGTGCCAGTACCCCACTTCAGGGGTTAACTGAAGCTTTCTTT.

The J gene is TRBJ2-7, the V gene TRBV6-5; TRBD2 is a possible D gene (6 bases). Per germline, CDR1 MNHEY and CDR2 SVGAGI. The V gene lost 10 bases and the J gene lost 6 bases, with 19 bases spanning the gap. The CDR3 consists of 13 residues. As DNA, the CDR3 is TGTGCCACACATCCGGGGGTAGCTTTCGAGCAGTACTTC. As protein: CATHPGVAFEQYF.

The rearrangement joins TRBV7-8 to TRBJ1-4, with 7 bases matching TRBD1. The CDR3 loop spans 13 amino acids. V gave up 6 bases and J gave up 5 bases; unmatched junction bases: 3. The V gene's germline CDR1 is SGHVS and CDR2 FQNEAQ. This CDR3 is CASRYRGNEKLFF. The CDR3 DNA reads TGTGCCAGCAGGTACAGGGGAAATGAAAAACTGTTTTTT. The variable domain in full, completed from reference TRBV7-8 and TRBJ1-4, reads GAGVSQSPRYKVAKRGQDVALRCDPISGHVSLFWYQQALGQGPEFLTYFQNEAQLDKSGLPSDRFFAERPEGSVSTLKIQRTQQEDSAVYLCASRYRGNEKLFFGSGTQLSVL.

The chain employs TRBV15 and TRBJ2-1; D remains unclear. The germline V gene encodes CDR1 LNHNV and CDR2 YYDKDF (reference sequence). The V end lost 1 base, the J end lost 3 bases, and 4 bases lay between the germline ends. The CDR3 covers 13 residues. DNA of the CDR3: TGTGCCACCAGCAGAGTCCTCTACAATGAGCAGTTCTTC. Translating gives CATSRVLYNEQFF. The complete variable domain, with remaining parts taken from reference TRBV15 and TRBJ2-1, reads DAMVIQNPRYQVTQFGKPVTLSCSQTLNHNVMYWYQQKSSQAPKLLFHYYDKDFNNEADTPDNFQSRRPNTSFCFLDIRSPGLGDTAMYLCATSRVLYNEQFFGPGTRLTVL.

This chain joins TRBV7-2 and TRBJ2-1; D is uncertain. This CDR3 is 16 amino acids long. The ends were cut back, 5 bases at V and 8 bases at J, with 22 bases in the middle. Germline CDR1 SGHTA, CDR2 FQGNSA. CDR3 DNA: TGTGCCAGCAGCGCAATAGAGGTTCCTGATTTCGATGAGCAGTTCTTC. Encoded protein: CASSAIEVPDFDEQFF. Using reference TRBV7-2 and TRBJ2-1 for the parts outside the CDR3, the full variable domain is GAGVSQSPSNKVTEKGKDVELRCDPISGHTALYWYRQSLGQGLEFLIYFQGNSAPDKSGLPSDRFSAERTGGSVSTLTIQRTQQEDSAVYLCASSAIEVPDFDEQFFGPGTRLTVL.

The CDR3 DNA is TGTGCCAGCAGCCCTCGGACAGGAGACTACAATGAGCAGTTCTTC. Residues: CASSPRTGDYNEQFF. V usage is TRBV7-9 and J usage is TRBJ2-1; 7 positions match TRBD1. CDR3 size: 15 residues. V lost 5 bases and J lost 3; bases outside the gene matches: 7. CDR1 and CDR2 (germline): SEHNR, FQNEAQ (reference sequence).

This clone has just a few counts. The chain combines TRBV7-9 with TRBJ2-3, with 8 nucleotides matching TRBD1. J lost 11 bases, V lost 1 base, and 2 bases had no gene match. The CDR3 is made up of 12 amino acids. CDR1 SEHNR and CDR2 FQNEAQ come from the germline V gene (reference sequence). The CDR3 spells CASSLGGTGQYF. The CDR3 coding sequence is TGTGCCAGCAGCTTAGGGGGGACAGGGCAGTATTTT.

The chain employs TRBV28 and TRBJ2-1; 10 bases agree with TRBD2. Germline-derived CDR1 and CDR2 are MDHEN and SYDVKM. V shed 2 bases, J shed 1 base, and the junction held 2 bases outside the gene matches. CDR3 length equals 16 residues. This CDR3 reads CASSLILAGSYNEQFF. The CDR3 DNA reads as TGTGCCAGCAGTTTAATACTAGCGGGATCCTACAATGAGCAGTTCTTC.

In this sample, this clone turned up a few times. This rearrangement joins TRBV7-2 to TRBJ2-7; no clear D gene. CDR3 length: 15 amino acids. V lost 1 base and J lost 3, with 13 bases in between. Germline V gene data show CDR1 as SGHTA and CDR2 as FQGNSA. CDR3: CASSLDVGSYYEQYF. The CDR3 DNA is TGTGCCAGCAGCTTAGACGTGGGCAGCTACTACGAGCAGTACTTC.